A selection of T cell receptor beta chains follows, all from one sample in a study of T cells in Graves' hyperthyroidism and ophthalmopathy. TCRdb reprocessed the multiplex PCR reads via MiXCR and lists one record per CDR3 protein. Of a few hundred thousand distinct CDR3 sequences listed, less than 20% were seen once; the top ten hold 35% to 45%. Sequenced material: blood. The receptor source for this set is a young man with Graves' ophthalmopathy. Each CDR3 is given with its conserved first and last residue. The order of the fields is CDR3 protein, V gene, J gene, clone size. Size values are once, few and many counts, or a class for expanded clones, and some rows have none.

CASSLMDSDYEQYF	TRBV5-6	TRBJ2-7	-
CASSGASGVYEQYF	TRBV6-2/TRBV6-3	TRBJ2-7	once
CAATGQVAYEQYF	TRBV10-3	TRBJ2-7	few
CASSWPGTEETQYF	TRBV7-8	TRBJ2-5	many
CASSLGASSTDTQYF	TRBV11-3	TRBJ2-3	many
CATSRVTSGGFASYNEQFF	TRBV15	TRBJ2-1	few
CASSLGLPPEQYF	TRBV7-8	TRBJ2-7	many
CASSGSRGLLSGNTIYF	TRBV2	TRBJ1-3	many
CASSSPGGINGYTF	TRBV12-3/TRBV12-4	TRBJ1-2	-
CSAPNLPGTSGSQYF	TRBV20-1	TRBJ2-5	few
CASSAPGYSNQPQHF	TRBV6-1	TRBJ1-5	-
CASSYGQSNEQFF	TRBV6-5	TRBJ2-1	-
CASSHLGRPSEQYF	TRBV3-1	TRBJ2-7	many
CAIRGQGADEQYF	TRBV10-3	TRBJ2-7	-
CSARQANSGNTIYF	TRBV20-1	TRBJ1-3	few
CASSQDSSGYNEQFF	TRBV3-1	TRBJ2-1	many
CASRSERGPIYEQYF	TRBV6-2/TRBV6-3	TRBJ2-7	-
CASSSTRLLSTGELFF	TRBV19	TRBJ2-2	-
CATRDRVNTGELFF	TRBV2	TRBJ2-2	-
CASSYSIQGNSPLHF	TRBV6-2/TRBV6-3	TRBJ1-6	few
CASSSGTLGRYRAEAFF	TRBV2	TRBJ1-1	many
CATLGDFEAFF	TRBV28	TRBJ1-1	-
CASSLGQITEAFF	TRBV12-3/TRBV12-4	TRBJ1-1	-
CASSAENTEAFF	TRBV2	TRBJ1-1	many
CASSESNGPDTETFF	TRBV10-2	TRBJ1-1	-
CASSLSAGGNEQFF	TRBV3-1	TRBJ2-1	many
CASRSGTAAEAFF	TRBV5-6	TRBJ1-1	-
CASSGQGISPDTQYF	TRBV9	TRBJ2-3	-
CASSSDRGRANSPLHF	TRBV7-9	TRBJ1-6	-
CSARSGAGTGVIYEQYF	TRBV20-1	TRBJ2-7	many
CASSLSGLRGYTF	TRBV27	TRBJ1-2	many
CATSRDSYGYTF	TRBV15	TRBJ1-2	many
CASSLLGGRGNYNEQFF	TRBV7-2	TRBJ2-1	many
CASSMYSGDGELFF	TRBV19	TRBJ2-2	-
CASKTGTGHSNQPQHF	TRBV19	TRBJ1-5	-
CASGRDARNTIYF	TRBV6-1	TRBJ1-3	few
CASSPGQRKETQYF	TRBV27	TRBJ2-5	few
CAWSGPGLAFNEQFF	TRBV30	TRBJ2-1	few
CASSVASGGGYEQFF	TRBV9	TRBJ2-1	few
CASSVDEGSYEQYF	TRBV9	TRBJ2-7	few
CASSEGQGANTEAFF	TRBV7-9	TRBJ1-1	-
CASSLTGVAGANVLTF	TRBV7-9	TRBJ2-6	-
CSTLAGAGQETQYF	TRBV29-1	TRBJ2-5	-
CASSFPRVVEQYF	TRBV11-1	TRBJ2-7	many
CASSLFGSSSYEQYF	TRBV5-1	TRBJ2-7	many
CASSFAQFHEQFF	TRBV11-2	TRBJ2-1	many
CATHPGTHEYNEQFF	TRBV5-1	TRBJ2-1	few
CASSFPGIAGGKYEQYF	TRBV27	TRBJ2-7	-
CASSFSPGTSREQYF	TRBV7-8	TRBJ2-7	many
CASRQGATSYEQYF	TRBV6-2/TRBV6-3	TRBJ2-7	-
CASSLSITRAGNQPQHF	TRBV27	TRBJ1-5	many
CASSQEGSGTQEQFF	TRBV3-1	TRBJ2-1	many
CASSLLRGNTIYF	TRBV7-2	TRBJ1-3	-